The 28 T cell receptor beta chains below were found in one sample sequenced in a study of blood T cell repertoires in COVID-19. Method: immunoSEQ multiplex PCR; TCRdb's copy keeps in-frame clones and lacks some. Found here are about 330,000 clones, about 84% of them singletons; the top ten hold 1.5% to 2%. Specimen: peripheral blood. These receptors were obtained from a woman aged 45-65 years with acute or convalescent COVID-19.

The V gene is TRBV5-6, the J gene TRBJ2-7; D call uncertain. The germline gives CDR1 SGHDT, CDR2 YYEEEE. V was shortened by 0 bases and J by 1 base, with 5 bases between the two germline ends. This CDR3 region has 13 residues. The CDR3 DNA sequence: TGTGCCAGCAGCTTGGGCAGGTCCTACGAGCAGTACTTC. Translating it yields CASSLGRSYEQYF.

Notes on this clone: The junction differs from germline at one of its ends, possibly a read error. The rearrangement joins TRBV27 to TRBJ2-1; TRBD1 matches 8 bases. There are 15 residues in the CDR3. The germline V gene encodes CDR1 MNHEY and CDR2 SMNVEV (reference sequence). DNA for the CDR3: TGTGCCAGCAGTTCTTGGGGGGCAGGGGGCTACCTTTTAATCTTC. It specifies CASSSWGAGGYLLIF.

J is TRBJ2-7 and V is TRBV30; TRBD1 agrees at 10 bases. Germline V lookup: CDR1 GTSNPN, CDR2 SVGIG (reference sequence). The CDR3 is 13 residues long. V lost 4 bases, J lost 4 bases, and 4 bases stayed unmatched. CDR3 DNA: TGTGCCTGGAAAAGACAGGGGGCGTACGAGCAGTACTTC. Translating it yields CAWKRQGAYEQYF.

This clone was observed a few times. The chain has TRBV7-2 and TRBJ1-2; 7 bases agree with TRBD1. CDR1 and CDR2 (germline): SGHTA, FQGNSA. The CDR3 runs to 13 residues. V was clipped by 3 bases and J by 10 bases; unmatched bases: 8. The CDR3 DNA sequence: TGTGCCAGCAGCTTCGGGACAGAGGCGGTCTACACCTTC. Residues: CASSFGTEAVYTF.

This clone was seen more than once but under ten times. V is TRBV18 and J is TRBJ1-2, with 7 nucleotides matching TRBD1. The CDR3 contains 15 residues. Germline V CDR1 and CDR2: KGHSH, LQKENI. Trimming took 2 bases from V and 0 from J; bases not matched to a gene: 3. The DNA of the CDR3 is TGTGCCAGCTCACCAGGGACAGCCCCTAACTATGGCTACACCTTC. It is translated as CASSPGTAPNYGYTF.

The chain joins TRBV24-1 to TRBJ2-3; 8 nucleotides align to TRBD2. This CDR3 spans 16 amino acids. V was pared by 5 bases and J by 5 bases, with 11 bases of the junction left unmatched. Germline lookup yields CDR1 KGHDR and CDR2 SFDVKD. The CDR3 DNA sequence: TGTGCCACCAGTGTTGCCCCAGCGGGAGCACAAGATACGCAGTATTTT. This gives the protein CATSVAPAGAQDTQYF.

The chain employs TRBV7-2 and TRBJ2-1; possible D gene TRBD2, 6 bases. CDR3 size: 13 residues. V shed 7 bases and J shed 15 bases, with 22 bases lying between them. Germline V CDR1 and CDR2: SGHTA, FQGNSA. CDR3 loop: CASIRPGSRERFF. In nucleotides, the CDR3 is TGTGCCAGCATCCGACCCGGGTCCCGGGAGAGGTTCTTC.

J is TRBJ2-7 and V is TRBV7-9, with a tentative D call TRBD1 (6 bases). Looked up from germline, CDR1 is SEHNR and CDR2 is FQNEAQ (reference sequence). The ends were cut back, 6 bases at V and 7 bases at J, with 22 bases in the middle. The CDR3 is made up of 15 amino acids. The CDR3 loop reads CASRPGRTPRGEQYF. The CDR3 bases are TGTGCCAGCAGGCCGGGACGGACCCCGAGGGGGGAGCAGTACTTC. Supplemented by reference TRBV7-9 and TRBJ2-7, the full variable domain reads DTGVSQNPRHKITKRGQNVTFRCDPISEHNRLYWYRQTLGQGPEFLTYFQNEAQLEKSRLLSDRFSAERPKGSFSTLEIQRTEQGDSAMYLCASRPGRTPRGEQYFGPGTRLTVT.

The chain couples TRBV5-8 to TRBJ1-5; TRBD1 might be the D (5 bases). V lost 4 bases to trimming and J lost 1 base, with 9 bases between them. Germline V lookup: CDR1 SGHTS, CDR2 YDEGEE. This CDR3 region has 14 residues. In DNA, the CDR3 is TGTGCCAGCAGCCCCAGACAGAGCAATCAGCCCCAGCATTTT. Its protein is CASSPRQSNQPQHF.

The CDR3: CASSLLIRSGAPREAFF. The CDR3 bases are TGTGCCAGCAGTTTATTGATCCGGTCAGGGGCTCCAAGGGAAGCTTTCTTT. The genes are TRBV27 and TRBJ1-1, with D possibly being TRBD1 (6 bases). V gave up 1 base and J gave up 8 bases, with 23 bases separating them. CDR3 length: 17 residues. Germline CDR1 MNHEY, CDR2 SMNVEV (reference sequence).

About this clone: Relative to the germline gene, one junction end is altered; a read error may explain this. This chain joins TRBV6-5 and TRBJ2-7, with a weak D call TRBD1 (6 bases). This CDR3 comprises 12 residues. The germline V gene encodes CDR1 MNHEY and CDR2 SVGAGI. This CDR3 reads CAISSRAGVGNF. As DNA, the CDR3 is TGTGCCATTTCCTCTAGGGCAGGGGTCGGGAACTTC.

The chain combines TRBV14 with TRBJ2-7; a possible D gene is TRBD1 (5 bases). This CDR3 region has 15 residues. Trimming left V 0 bases short and J 7 bases short, with 16 bases between. CDR1 SGHDN and CDR2 FVKESK come from the germline V gene. The CDR3, as DNA: TGTGCCAGCAGCCAAGATCTCCCAGGGATGGGGGAGCAGTACTTC. It encodes CASSQDLPGMGEQYF.

The genes are TRBV5-6 and TRBJ2-1; 8 bases fit TRBD2. V was clipped by 4 bases and J by 7 bases; unmatched bases: 7. CDR3 length: 14 amino acids. The germline gives CDR1 SGHDT, CDR2 YYEEEE. CDR3 in amino acids: CASSPWTGGNEQFF. As DNA, the CDR3 is TGTGCCAGCAGCCCGTGGACGGGAGGGAATGAGCAGTTCTTC.

The rearrangement links TRBV2 to TRBJ2-7; 9 nucleotides match TRBD2. The junction had 12 bases not matched to a gene; V was cut back by 3 bases and J by 3 bases. The CDR3 runs 17 residues. Germline loops: CDR1 SNHLY, CDR2 FYNNEI. CDR3 loop: CASSDQTFTSGHYEQYF. CDR3 bases: TGTGCCAGCAGTGATCAGACCTTTACTAGCGGGCACTACGAGCAGTACTTC.

Only a few counts were recorded for this clone. The V gene is TRBV28, the J gene TRBJ2-7, with D unresolved. The germline V gene encodes CDR1 MDHEN and CDR2 SYDVKM. This CDR3 is 15 amino acids long. Trimming cost V 1 base and J 0 bases, with 10 bases left between them. DNA for the CDR3: TGTGCCAGCAGTTTATTCCGGGTCTACTCCTACGAGCAGTACTTC. Residues: CASSLFRVYSYEQYF.

The chain is built from TRBV5-1 and TRBJ2-3; D gene uncertain. The V end was cut by 1 base, the J end by 2 bases, with 5 bases between. The CDR3 extends over 13 amino acids. Germline V gives CDR1 SGHRS, CDR2 YFSETQ. DNA for the CDR3: TGCGCCAGCAGCTTGACAATCACAGATACGCAGTATTTT. It codes for CASSLTITDTQYF.

This clone has more than one count but fewer than ten. V gene TRBV7-8 combines with J gene TRBJ2-3; perhaps TRBD1 as D (6 bases). Germline CDR1 SGHVS, CDR2 FQNEAQ. The CDR3 has 15 residues. The V and J ends lost 5 bases and 2 bases respectively, with 14 bases between them. This CDR3 is CASSPTTGNTDTQYF. The CDR3 DNA follows: TGTGCCAGCAGCCCGACGACAGGAAACACAGATACGCAGTATTTT.

The CDR3 sequence is CATSDPRDGGTYEQYF. The CDR3 region has the DNA TGTGCCACCAGTGATCCCCGGGACGGGGGGACCTACGAGCAGTACTTC. V usage is TRBV24-1 and J usage is TRBJ2-7, with TRBD2 matching over 7 bases. CDR1 KGHDR and CDR2 SFDVKD come from the germline V gene. V lost 3 bases, J lost 2 bases, and 9 bases stayed unmatched. CDR3 size: 16 residues.

This chain connects TRBV30 to TRBJ2-7; D not certain. The CDR3 contains 13 residues. Trimming removed 2 bases at V and 3 bases at J, with 11 bases between. CDR1 and CDR2 (germline): GTSNPN, SVGIG (reference sequence). CDR3 protein: CAWSRSIRYEQYF. DNA for the CDR3: TGTGCCTGGAGTCGGTCCATCCGCTACGAGCAGTACTTC.

This clone was observed a handful of times. This chain connects TRBV2 to TRBJ1-2; D is unresolved. This CDR3 region has 15 residues. V was trimmed by 3 bases and J by 8 bases, leaving 19 bases between them. Germline V gene lookup returns CDR1 SNHLY and CDR2 FYNNEI. The CDR3 coding sequence is TGTGCCAGCAGTGAGTCCCGCACAGATGCGTCGGGCTACACCTTC. Translating it yields CASSESRTDASGYTF.

This chain joins TRBV5-1 and TRBJ1-2; tentative D call: TRBD1 (6 bases). The CDR3 runs to 15 residues. Germline loops: CDR1 SGHRS, CDR2 YFSETQ. V was shortened by 5 bases and J by 6 bases, with 20 bases between the two germline ends. In DNA form, the CDR3 reads TGCGCCAGCAGTTTTGGATCGGGGGGGCCTGATGGCTACACCTTC. It encodes CASSFGSGGPDGYTF.

The chain joins TRBV7-3 to TRBJ1-1; a possible D gene is TRBD1 (6 bases). The CDR3 loop spans 14 amino acids. Germline V gene data show CDR1 as SGHTA and CDR2 as FQGTGA. V lost 0 bases, J lost 4 bases, and 9 bases lay in between. Here the CDR3 reads CASSLTGGATEAFF. CDR3 sequence (DNA): TGTGCCAGCAGCTTAACGGGGGGGGCCACTGAAGCTTTCTTT.

This clone appeared a few times. The V call is TRBV6-5, the J call TRBJ1-1; 8 bases fit TRBD1. Trimming cost V 6 bases and J 2 bases; bases outside gene matches: 2. The germline gives CDR1 MNHEY, CDR2 SVGAGI. This CDR3 is 13 amino acids long. The chain's CDR3 is CASRAGGNTEAFF. The DNA of the CDR3 is TGTGCCAGCAGGGCAGGGGGCAACACTGAAGCTTTCTTT.

This rearrangement joins TRBV5-4 to TRBJ2-2; TRBD1 matches at 7 bases. J gave up 6 bases and V 4 bases, and 0 bases lay outside the gene matches. The CDR3 has 12 residues. Germline V gene sequence: CDR1 SGHNT, CDR2 YYREEE (reference sequence). CDR3 sequence: CASSRGPGELFF. The CDR3 DNA reads TGTGCCAGCAGCAGGGGGCCCGGGGAGCTGTTTTTT. Together with reference TRBV5-4 and TRBJ2-2, the CDR3 gives the full variable domain: ETGVTQSPTHLIKTRGQQVTLRCSSQSGHNTVSWYQQALGQGPQFIFQYYREEENGRGNFPPRFSGLQFPNYSSELNVNALELDDSALYLCASSRGPGELFFGEGSRLTVL.

This clone was found a few times. The rearrangement links TRBV7-3 to TRBJ2-2; tentative D call: TRBD1 (5 bases). Germline V gene lookup returns CDR1 SGHTA and CDR2 FQGTGA. Trimming removed 4 bases from V and 6 bases from J, with 15 bases in between. The CDR3 sequence is 15 residues long. The CDR3 nucleotides are TGTGCCAGCAGCTCTAGGGGAAGTTATGCCGGGGAGCTGTTTTTT. This codes for CASSSRGSYAGELFF.

This sequence joins TRBV18 and TRBJ1-5; maybe TRBD1 (6 bases). V shed 4 bases and J shed 4 bases, with 11 bases lying between them. The germline CDR1 and CDR2 sequences are KGHSH and LQKENI. The CDR3 runs to 14 residues. The CDR3 region is CASSQQGANQPQHF. CDR3 DNA: TGTGCCAGCTCACAACAGGGCGCAAATCAGCCCCAGCATTTT.

The chain carries TRBV19 and TRBJ1-2, with TRBD1 matching 9 bases. Germline CDR1 reads LNHDA; CDR2 reads SQIVND (reference sequence). The length of the CDR3 is 16 residues. J lost 8 bases, V lost 5 bases, and 15 bases had no gene match. The CDR3 bases are TGTGCCAGTAGTCCCGGGCCGGACAGGGGTGGGCGCGGCTACACCTTC. Its protein product is CASSPGPDRGGRGYTF.

This chain connects TRBV11-2 to TRBJ2-1; D might be TRBD2 (6 bases). The CDR3 is 19 amino acids. Germline values: CDR1 SGHAT, CDR2 FQNNGV. V shed 1 base and J shed 0 bases, with 19 bases lying between them. This CDR3 is CASSLGVVFGRSSYNEQFF. CDR3 nucleotides: TGTGCCAGCAGCTTAGGAGTTGTCTTTGGGAGGAGCTCCTACAATGAGCAGTTCTTC.